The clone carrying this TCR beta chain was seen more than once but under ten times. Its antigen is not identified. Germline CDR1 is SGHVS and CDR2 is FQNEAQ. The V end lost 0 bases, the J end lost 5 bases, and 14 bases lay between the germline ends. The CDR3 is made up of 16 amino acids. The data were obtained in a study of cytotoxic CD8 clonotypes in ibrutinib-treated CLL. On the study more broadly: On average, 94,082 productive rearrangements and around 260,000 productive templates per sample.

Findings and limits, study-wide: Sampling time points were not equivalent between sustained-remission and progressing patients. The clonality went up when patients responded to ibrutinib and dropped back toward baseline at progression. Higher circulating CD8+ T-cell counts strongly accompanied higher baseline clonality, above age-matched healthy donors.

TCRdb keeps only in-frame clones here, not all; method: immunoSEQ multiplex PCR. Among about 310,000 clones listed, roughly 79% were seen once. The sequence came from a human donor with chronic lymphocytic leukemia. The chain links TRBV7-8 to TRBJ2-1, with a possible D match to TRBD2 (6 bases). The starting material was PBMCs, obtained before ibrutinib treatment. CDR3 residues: CASSLAIGSGDNEQFF. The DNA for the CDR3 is TGTGCCAGCAGCTTAGCGATAGGTAGCGGAGACAATGAGCAGTTCTTC.